This TCR beta chain appears in the sequencing data of a study of blood T cell repertoires in COVID-19. Across the whole study: Sample material is recorded as cDNA or gDNA derived from T cells, B-cell-depleted T cells, or PBMCs.

Study processing details: Reference gene primers were amplified, and this amplification served to estimate nucleated cell counts. Clones were read by immunoSEQ multiplex PCR, and TCRdb kept only the in-frame ones, dropping some. The DNA was the basis for D and trimming; V, J and clone size are from that table. The data show around 140,000 clones, with 80% to 90% seen just once and about 2.5% held by the top ten. CDR1 is ENHRY and CDR2 is SYGVKD in the germline V gene. Trimming pared 5 bases from V and 6 bases from J, leaving 11 bases between. The CDR3 is 12 amino acids. The clonotype was recovered from a man aged 45 to 65 with active COVID-19. Sequencing was done on a sample of peripheral blood. V usage is TRBV10-3 and J usage is TRBJ2-7; D gene unclear. The CDR3 loop reads CAISPDPGEQYF. The CDR3 DNA follows: TGTGCCATCAGTCCAGACCCGGGCGAGCAGTACTTC.